This TCR beta chain is drawn from a study of cytomegalovirus exposure and HLA in healthy donors. The study ran its PCR with 60 Vbeta and 13 Jbeta primers. This table comes from immunoSEQ multiplex PCR, and its TCRdb copy is limited to in-frame clones, with some not included. The table lists 150,000 to 200,000 clones, about four fifths of them singletons. Germline CDR1 and CDR2: SNHLY and FYNNEI. V dropped 5 bases and J dropped 7; count of bases not matched to a gene: 9. The CDR3 has 14 residues. Sequencing used PBMCs. The sequence derives from a boy younger than 18 in good health and CMV-seronegative. The genes are TRBV2 and TRBJ2-7; 9 bases are shared with TRBD1. CDR3 residues: CASSSPRQGGEQYF. DNA for the CDR3: TGTGCCAGCAGTTCTCCACGACAGGGGGGAGAGCAGTACTTC.